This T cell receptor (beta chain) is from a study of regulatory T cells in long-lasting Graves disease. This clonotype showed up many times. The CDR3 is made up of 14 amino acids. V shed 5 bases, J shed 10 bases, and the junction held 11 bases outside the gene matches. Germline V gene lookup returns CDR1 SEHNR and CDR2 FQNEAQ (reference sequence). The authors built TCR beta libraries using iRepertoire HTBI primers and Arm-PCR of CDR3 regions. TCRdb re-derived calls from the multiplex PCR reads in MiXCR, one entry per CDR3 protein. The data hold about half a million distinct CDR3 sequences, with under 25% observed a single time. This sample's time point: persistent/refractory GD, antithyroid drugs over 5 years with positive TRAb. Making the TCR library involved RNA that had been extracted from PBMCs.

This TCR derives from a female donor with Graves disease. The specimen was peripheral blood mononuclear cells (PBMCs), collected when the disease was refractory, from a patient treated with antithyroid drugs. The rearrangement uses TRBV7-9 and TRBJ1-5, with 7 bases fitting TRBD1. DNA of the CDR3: TGTGCCAGCAGCACAACGGGACAGTTGATTCCCCAGCATTTT. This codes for CASSTTGQLIPQHF.